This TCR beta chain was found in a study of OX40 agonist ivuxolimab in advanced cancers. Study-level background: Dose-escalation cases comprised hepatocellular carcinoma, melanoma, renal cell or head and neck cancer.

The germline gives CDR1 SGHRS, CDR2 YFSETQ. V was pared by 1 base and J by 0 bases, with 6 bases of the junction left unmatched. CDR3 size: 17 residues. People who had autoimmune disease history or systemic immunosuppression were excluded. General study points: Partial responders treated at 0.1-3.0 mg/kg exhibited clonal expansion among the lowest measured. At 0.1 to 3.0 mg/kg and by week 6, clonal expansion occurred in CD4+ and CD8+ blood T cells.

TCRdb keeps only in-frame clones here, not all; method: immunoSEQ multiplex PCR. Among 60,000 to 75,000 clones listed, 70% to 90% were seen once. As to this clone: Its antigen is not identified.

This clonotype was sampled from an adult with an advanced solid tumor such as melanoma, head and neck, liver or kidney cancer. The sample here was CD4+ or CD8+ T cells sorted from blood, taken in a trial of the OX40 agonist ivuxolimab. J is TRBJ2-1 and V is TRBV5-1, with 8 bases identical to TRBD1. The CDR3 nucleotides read TGCGCCAGCAGCTTGAGGGGGGACAGGACCTCCTACAATGAGCAGTTCTTC. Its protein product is CASSLRGDRTSYNEQFF.